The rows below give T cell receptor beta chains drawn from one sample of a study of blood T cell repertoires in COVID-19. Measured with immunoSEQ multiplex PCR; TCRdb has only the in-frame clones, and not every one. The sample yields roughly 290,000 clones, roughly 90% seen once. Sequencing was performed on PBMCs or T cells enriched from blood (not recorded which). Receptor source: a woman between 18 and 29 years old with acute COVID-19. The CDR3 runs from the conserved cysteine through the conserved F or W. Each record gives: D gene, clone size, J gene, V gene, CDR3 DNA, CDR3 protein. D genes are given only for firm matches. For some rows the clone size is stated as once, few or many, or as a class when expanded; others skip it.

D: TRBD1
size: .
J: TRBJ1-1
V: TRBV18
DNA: TGTGCCAGCTCGCCCAGACAGGGGGCGGTAGGCACTGAAGCTTTCTTT
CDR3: CASSPRQGAVGTEAFF

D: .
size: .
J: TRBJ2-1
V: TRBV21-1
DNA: TGTGCCAGCCCGGGAAACTCGAACAATGAGCAGTTCTTC
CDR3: CASPGNSNNEQFF

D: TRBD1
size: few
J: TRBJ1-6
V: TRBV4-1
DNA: TGCGCCAGCAGCCAGAACAGGGGTGAGGATTCACCCCTCCACTTT
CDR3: CASSQNRGEDSPLHF

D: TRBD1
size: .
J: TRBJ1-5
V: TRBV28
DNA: TGTGCCAGCAGTTACTTACAGGGGGGGAATCAGCCCCAGCATTTT
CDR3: CASSYLQGGNQPQHF

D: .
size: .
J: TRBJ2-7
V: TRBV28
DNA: TGTGCCAGCAGACCTCCTTTCGGCGAGCAGTACTTC
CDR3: CASRPPFGEQYF

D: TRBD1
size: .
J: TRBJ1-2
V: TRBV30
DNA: TGTGCCTGGGGGGACAGGGTCTATGGCTACACCTTC
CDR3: CAWGDRVYGYTF

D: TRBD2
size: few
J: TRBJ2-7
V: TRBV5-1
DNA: TGCGCCAGCGCACCGGCGGGGGTGGACGAGCAGTACTTC
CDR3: CASAPAGVDEQYF

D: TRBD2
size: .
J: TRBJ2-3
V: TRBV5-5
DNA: TGTGCCAGCAGCTTGGGTCAACTAGCGGGAGTCGGGGATACGCAGTATTTT
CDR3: CASSLGQLAGVGDTQYF

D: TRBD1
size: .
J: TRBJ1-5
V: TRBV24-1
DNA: TGTGCCACCAGTGAATTGACAGGGGACCAGCATTTT
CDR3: CATSELTGDQHF

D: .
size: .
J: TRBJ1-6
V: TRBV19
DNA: TGTGCCAGTAGCCAACAGGGAAACGCCTATAATTCACCCCTCCACTTT
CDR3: CASSQQGNAYNSPLHF

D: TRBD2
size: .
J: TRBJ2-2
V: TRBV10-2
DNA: TGCGCCAGCAGTGTTTCTAGCGGCGACACCGGGGAGCTGTTTTTT
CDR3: CASSVSSGDTGELFF

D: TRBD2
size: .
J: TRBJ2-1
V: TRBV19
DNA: TGTGCCAGTAGTATAGTTGGCGGGAGGGTAAAAGATGAGCAGTTCTTC
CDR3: CASSIVGGRVKDEQFF

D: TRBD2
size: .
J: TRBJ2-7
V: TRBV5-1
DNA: TGCGCCAGCAGCCCGGAGGCTAGCGGGAGCCACGAGCAGTACTTC
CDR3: CASSPEASGSHEQYF

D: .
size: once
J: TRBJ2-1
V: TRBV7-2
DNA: TGTGCCAGCAGCCCCGTCGATGAGCAGTTCTTC
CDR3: CASSPVDEQFF

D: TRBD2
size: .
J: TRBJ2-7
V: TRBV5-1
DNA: TGCGCCAGCACTAGCGGAGTCTCCTACGAGCAGTACTTC
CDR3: CASTSGVSYEQYF

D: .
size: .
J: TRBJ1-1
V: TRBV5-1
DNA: TGCGCCAGCAGCCCCTTATCAGGGGATCCTGAAGCTTTCTTT
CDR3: CASSPLSGDPEAFF

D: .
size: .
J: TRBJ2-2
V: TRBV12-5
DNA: TGTGCTAGTGGTGCCCTCGCGGGGACTCCGAACACCGGGGAGCTGTTTTTT
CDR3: CASGALAGTPNTGELFF

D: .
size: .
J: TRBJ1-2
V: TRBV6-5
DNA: TGTGCCAGCAGAGAGACAGCTAACTATGGCTACACCTTC
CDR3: CASRETANYGYTF

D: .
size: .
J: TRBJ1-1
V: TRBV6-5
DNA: TGTGCCAGCAGTTACTCGAGGGACATCATGAACACTGAAGCTTTCTTT
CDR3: CASSYSRDIMNTEAFF

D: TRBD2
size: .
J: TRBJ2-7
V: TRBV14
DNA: TGTGCCAGCAGCCCGTCGGCTAGCGGGGACTACGAGCAGTACTTC
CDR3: CASSPSASGDYEQYF

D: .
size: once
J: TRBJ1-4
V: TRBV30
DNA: TGTGCCTGGAGCGTACAGGTTCAGGAAAAACTGTTTTTT
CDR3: CAWSVQVQEKLFF

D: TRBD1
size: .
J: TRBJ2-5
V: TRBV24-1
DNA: TGTGCCACCAGTGATCCACGACAGGGCCAAGAGACCCAGTACTTC
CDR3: CATSDPRQGQETQYF

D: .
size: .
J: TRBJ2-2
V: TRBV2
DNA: TGTGCCAGCAGTCCGCGGTACACCGGGGAGCTGTTTTTT
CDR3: CASSPRYTGELFF

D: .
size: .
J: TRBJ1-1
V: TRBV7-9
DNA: TGTGCCAGCAGCCGGGTCACTGAAGCTTTCTTT
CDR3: CASSRVTEAFF

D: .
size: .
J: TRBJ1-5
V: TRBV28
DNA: TGTGCCAGCAGTTTATTGGGCGGGGGCAATCAGCCCCAGCATTTT
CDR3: CASSLLGGGNQPQHF

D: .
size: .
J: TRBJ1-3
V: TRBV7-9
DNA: TGTGCCAGCAGCATCGGAGTCTCTGGAAACACCATATATTTT
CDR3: CASSIGVSGNTIYF

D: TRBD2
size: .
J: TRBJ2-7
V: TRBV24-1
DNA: TGTGCCACCAGTGATTTGGGGACTAGCGGGAACTACGAGCAGTACTTC
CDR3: CATSDLGTSGNYEQYF

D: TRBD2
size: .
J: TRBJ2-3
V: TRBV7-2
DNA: TGTGCCAGCAGCTTAAGAGGAGGGTCGAGCGGGAGGGCCAAGGATACGCAGTATTTT
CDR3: CASSLRGGSSGRAKDTQYF

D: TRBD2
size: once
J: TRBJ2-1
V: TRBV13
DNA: TGTGCCAGCACCCAACAAGCCGGGACTAGCGGCTACAATGAGCAGTTCTTC
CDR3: CASTQQAGTSGYNEQFF

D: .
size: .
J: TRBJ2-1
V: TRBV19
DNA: TGTGCCAGTAGTAGGACAGAGGTGAATGAGCAGTTCTTC
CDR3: CASSRTEVNEQFF

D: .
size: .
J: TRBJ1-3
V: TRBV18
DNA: TGTGCCAGCTCACCAGGAATCCCCCCGACAGTTAGCTCTGGAAACACCATATATTTT
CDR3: CASSPGIPPTVSSGNTIYF

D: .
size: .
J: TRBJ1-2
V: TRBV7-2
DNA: TGTGCCAGCATCCCAGGCCGGGGGGCAAGTGGCTACACCTTC
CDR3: CASIPGRGASGYTF

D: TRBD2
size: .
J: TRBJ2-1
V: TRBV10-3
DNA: TGTGCCATCAGTGAGAGAATAGCGGGATTCGATGAGCAGTTCTTC
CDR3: CAISERIAGFDEQFF

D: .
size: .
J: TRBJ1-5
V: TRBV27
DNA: TGTGCCAGCAGTTTGGTGGCAGGGAATCAGCCCCAGCATTTT
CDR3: CASSLVAGNQPQHF

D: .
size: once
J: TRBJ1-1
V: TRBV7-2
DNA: TGTGCCAGCAGCTTAGGGAGGAACACTGAAGCTTTCTTT
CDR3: CASSLGRNTEAFF

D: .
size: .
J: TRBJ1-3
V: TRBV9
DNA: TGTGCCAGCTCCGTCGGAAACACCATATATTTT
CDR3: CASSVGNTIYF